The 30 T cell receptor beta chains in this list originate from one sample, sequenced in a study of PD-1 blockade in classical Hodgkin lymphoma. Generated by immunoSEQ multiplex PCR, the TCRdb table keeps only in-frame clones and is missing some. The sample shows around 3,000 clones, over 80% of them seen only once. Time point denoted: newly diagnosed, previously untreated cHL patient sample. Purified CD4+ T cells were obtained from thawed PBMCs through magnetic negative selection. The sample consisted of CD4+ T cells from blood. These receptors originate from a human donor with classical Hodgkin lymphoma.

The chain combines TRBV5-4 with TRBJ2-7; unclear D gene. With 0 bases removed from V and 2 bases from J, the gap between germline ends came to 6 bases. The CDR3 is 13 residues long. The germline gives CDR1 SGHNT, CDR2 YYREEE (reference sequence). The CDR3 nucleotides are TGTGCCAGCAGCTTGGTTGGGACCTACGAGCAGTACTTC. This sequence encodes CASSLVGTYEQYF.

This chain uses TRBV28 with TRBJ2-3; D gene uncertain. V lost 4 bases, J lost 4 bases, and 9 bases lay in between. The germline CDR1 and CDR2 sequences are MDHEN and SYDVKM. CDR3 length: 13 residues. Here the CDR3 reads CASSSLTPDTQYF. The CDR3 bases are TGTGCCAGCAGTTCCTTGACCCCAGATACGCAGTATTTT.

The chain uses TRBV5-1 and TRBJ2-3; D gene unclear. Deletions cut 0 bases from V and 4 bases from J, with 15 bases between. In germline, CDR1 is SGHRS, CDR2 YFSETQ. The CDR3 has 16 amino acids. CDR3 sequence (DNA): TGCGCCAGCAGCTTGGTTCAAAAGAGCCCCCCAGATACGCAGTATTTT. Translated: CASSLVQKSPPDTQYF.

This clone was detected once. The chain joins TRBV7-3 to TRBJ2-1; 13 bases fit TRBD2. From germline, CDR1 is SGHTA and CDR2 FQGTGA. The CDR3 runs 15 residues. V gave up 3 bases and J gave up 7 bases; unmatched junction bases: 3. This CDR3 reads CASSFLTSGRNEQFF. The CDR3, as DNA: TGTGCCAGCAGCTTCTTGACTAGCGGGAGGAATGAGCAGTTCTTC.

The chain combines TRBV2 with TRBJ2-1, with D perhaps TRBD2 (6 bases). Germline V gene data show CDR1 as SNHLY and CDR2 as FYNNEI. Trimming removed 2 bases from V and 0 bases from J, with 11 bases in between. This CDR3 region has 16 residues. This CDR3 is CASSELGGSSYNEQFF. Here the CDR3 DNA reads TGTGCCAGCAGTGAACTTGGGGGGAGCTCCTACAATGAGCAGTTCTTC.

This clone was observed a few times. The chain couples TRBV6-1 to TRBJ2-6; a possible D gene is TRBD2 (5 bases). Trimming took 6 bases from V and 0 from J, leaving 9 bases between them. CDR1 MNHNS and CDR2 SASEGT come from the germline V gene. The CDR3 runs to 15 residues. The CDR3 nucleotides read TGTGCCAGCAGCGCCGGGAACTCTGGGGCCAACGTCCTGACTTTC. It translates to CASSAGNSGANVLTF.

J is TRBJ2-3 and V is TRBV19; D assignment may be TRBD1 or TRBD2 (5 bases each). Germline CDR1 reads LNHDA; CDR2 reads SQIVND (reference sequence). The length of the CDR3 is 15 residues. V gave up 3 bases and J gave up 5 bases, with 15 bases separating them. This chain's CDR3 is CASSMGPRGGDTQYF. CDR3 DNA: TGTGCCAGTAGTATGGGACCACGGGGTGGAGATACGCAGTATTTT.

The chain recombines TRBV9 with TRBJ2-7; possible D gene TRBD1, 6 bases. Germline loops: CDR1 SGDLS, CDR2 YYNGEE. V gave up 4 bases and J gave up 7 bases, with 15 bases separating them. The length of the CDR3 is 13 residues. The CDR3 spells CASSYTPTGEQYF. In nucleotides, the CDR3 is TGTGCCAGCAGCTATACTCCAACAGGGGAGCAGTACTTC. Based on the CDR3 plus reference TRBV9 and TRBJ2-7, the full variable domain is DSGVTQTPKHLITATGQRVTLRCSPRSGDLSVYWYQQSLDQGLQFLIQYYNGEERAKGNILERFSAQQFPDLHSELNLSSLELGDSALYFCASSYTPTGEQYFGPGTRLTVT.

The genes are TRBV21-1 and TRBJ2-5. TRBV21-1 corresponds to a pseudogene. The CDR3 runs 11 residues. CDR3 coding DNA: TGTGCCAGCTTGGACGGGCGAACCCAGTACTTC. Its translation: CASLDGRTQYF.

This chain joins TRBV5-1 and TRBJ2-7; 7 bases match TRBD1. Germline CDR1 and CDR2: SGHRS and YFSETQ. The CDR3 has 15 residues. Trimming cost V 0 bases and J 2 bases; bases outside gene matches: 5. CDR3 residues: CASSLGTGVTYEQYF. The DNA of the CDR3 is TGCGCCAGCAGCTTGGGGACAGGCGTCACCTACGAGCAGTACTTC. The full variable domain, rest sourced from reference TRBV5-1 and TRBJ2-7, is KAGVTQTPRYLIKTRGQQVTLSCSPISGHRSVSWYQQTPGQGLQFLFEYFSETQRNKGNFPGRFSGRQFSNSRSEMNVSTLELGDSALYLCASSLGTGVTYEQYFGPGTRLTVT.

This clone was observed a few times. The V and J genes are TRBV2 and TRBJ1-5; 7 bases fit TRBD1. The V segment lost 1 base and the J segment 5 bases; nucleotides outside the gene matches: 2. The CDR3 runs to 14 residues. Germline-derived CDR1 and CDR2 are SNHLY and FYNNEI. The CDR3 sequence: CASSEEGAHQPQHF. The CDR3 nucleotides read TGTGCCAGCAGTGAAGAGGGGGCCCATCAGCCCCAGCATTTT.

The chain joins TRBV2 to TRBJ1-1; 7 positions match TRBD1. CDR1 and CDR2 (germline): SNHLY, FYNNEI. The CDR3 is 14 amino acids. V lost 5 bases to trimming and J lost 5 bases; unmatched junction nucleotides: 8. In nucleotides, the CDR3 is TGTGCCAGCAGTCCCAACAGGGGAGGAACTGAAGCTTTCTTT. This encodes CASSPNRGGTEAFF. Supplemented by reference TRBV2 and TRBJ1-1, the full variable domain reads EPEVTQTPSHQVTQMGQEVILRCVPISNHLYFYWYRQILGQKVEFLVSFYNNEISEKSEIFDDQFSVERPDGSNFTLKIRSTKLEDSAMYFCASSPNRGGTEAFFGQGTRLTVV.

The chain employs TRBV5-1 and TRBJ2-1, with D perhaps matching TRBD2 (5 bases). Germline V gives CDR1 SGHRS, CDR2 YFSETQ. Trimming cost V 2 bases and J 7 bases, with 13 bases left between them. The length of the CDR3 is 14 residues. The DNA for the CDR3 is TGCGCCAGCAGCTTAAATCGAGGGCTAAATGAGCAGTTCTTC. Protein sequence: CASSLNRGLNEQFF. The variable domain in full, with the rest retrieved from reference TRBV5-1 and TRBJ2-1, is KAGVTQTPRYLIKTRGQQVTLSCSPISGHRSVSWYQQTPGQGLQFLFEYFSETQRNKGNFPGRFSGRQFSNSRSEMNVSTLELGDSALYLCASSLNRGLNEQFFGPGTRLTVL.

The genes are TRBV10-3 and TRBJ2-1; D is uncertain. CDR1 is ENHRY and CDR2 is SYGVKD in the germline V gene. The germline V and J ends were trimmed by 10 bases and 5 bases, with 12 bases remaining between them. This CDR3 is 12 amino acids long. The CDR3 spells CATLALNNEQFF. CDR3 DNA: TGTGCCACCCTGGCACTCAACAATGAGCAGTTCTTC.

This rearrangement joins TRBV29-1 to TRBJ1-1, with a tentative D call TRBD1 (6 bases). Germline CDR1 reads SQVTM; CDR2 reads ANQGSEA. The CDR3 sequence is 14 residues long. The V end was cut by 4 bases, the J end by 4 bases, with 16 bases between. The CDR3: CSVVPDRRVTEAFF. The CDR3 DNA follows: TGCAGCGTTGTACCCGACAGGAGGGTCACTGAAGCTTTCTTT.

J is TRBJ1-3 and V is TRBV25-1; D is unclear. V was clipped by 7 bases and J by 4 bases, with 14 bases between them. This CDR3 region has 14 residues. Germline-derived CDR1 and CDR2 are MGHDK and SYGVNS. The CDR3 DNA is TGTGCCAGCACGGGGTACGGGCCCGGAAACACCATATATTTT. Residues: CASTGYGPGNTIYF.

The chain links TRBV5-1 to TRBJ1-1; TRBD1 matches 7 bases. Germline V CDR1 and CDR2: SGHRS, YFSETQ. This CDR3 has 14 amino acids. V gave up 3 bases and J gave up 0 bases; unmatched junction bases: 2. The CDR3 loop reads CASSSTGVNTEAFF. The CDR3 region has the DNA TGCGCCAGCAGCTCCACAGGGGTGAACACTGAAGCTTTCTTT.

This chain uses TRBV7-2 with TRBJ2-5, with no clear D. This CDR3 has 13 residues. The germline V and J ends were trimmed by 1 base and 5 bases, with 8 bases remaining between them. Germline V gene sequence: CDR1 SGHTA, CDR2 FQGNSA. CDR3 coding DNA: TGTGCCAGCAGCTTAGGTCTCCGGGAGACCCAGTACTTC. Translating it yields CASSLGLRETQYF.

This clone was seen more than once but under ten times. This chain links TRBV5-1 with TRBJ2-2, with D unclear. The ends were cut back, 4 bases at V and 6 bases at J, with 16 bases in the middle. Germline CDR1 SGHRS, CDR2 YFSETQ. CDR3 length: 15 residues. The CDR3 sequence: CASSLSPLSPGELFF. In DNA, the CDR3 is TGCGCCAGCAGCCTGTCCCCCCTCAGTCCCGGGGAGCTGTTTTTT.

The rearrangement joins TRBV2 to TRBJ2-1; D could derive from TRBD1 or TRBD2 (5 bases each). Looked up from germline, CDR1 is SNHLY and CDR2 is FYNNEI. Trimming stripped 4 bases from V and 9 bases from J, with 16 bases between. This CDR3 spans 14 amino acids. CDR3 nucleotide sequence: TGTGCCAGCAGTGTCCAAGGGGCGAGGGGTGAGCAGTTCTTC. Its translation: CASSVQGARGEQFF. The whole variable domain, remainder taken from reference TRBV2 and TRBJ2-1, is EPEVTQTPSHQVTQMGQEVILRCVPISNHLYFYWYRQILGQKVEFLVSFYNNEISEKSEIFDDQFSVERPDGSNFTLKIRSTKLEDSAMYFCASSVQGARGEQFFGPGTRLTVL.

This chain joins TRBV6-1 and TRBJ1-6; the D gene is possibly TRBD1 (5 bases). Between the trimmed V and J ends, which lost 11 bases and 7 bases, there was a span of 15 bases. In germline, CDR1 is MNHNS, CDR2 SASEGT. The CDR3 runs to 13 residues. The chain's CDR3 is CAADTGFNSPLHF. The CDR3 DNA reads as TGTGCCGCGGATACAGGTTTCAATTCACCCCTCCACTTT.

This chain connects TRBV2 to TRBJ2-7; D may match TRBD1 or TRBD2 (5 bases each). Germline V gives CDR1 SNHLY, CDR2 FYNNEI. The ends were cut back, 6 bases at V and 1 base at J, with 10 bases in the middle. This CDR3 comprises 13 residues. This chain's CDR3 is CASRGDGSYEQYF. CDR3 bases: TGTGCCAGCAGGGGGGACGGGTCCTACGAGCAGTACTTC.

This clone was seen more than once but under ten times. V and J are TRBV2 and TRBJ1-4; weak D call: TRBD1 (6 bases). Germline V CDR1 and CDR2: SNHLY, FYNNEI. The CDR3 has 16 amino acids. V was shortened by 3 bases and J by 0 bases, with 11 bases between the two germline ends. The CDR3: CASSELQGATNEKLFF. CDR3 DNA sequence: TGTGCCAGCAGTGAGCTACAGGGAGCAACTAATGAAAAACTGTTTTTT.

This chain joins TRBV6-6 and TRBJ1-2; 8 nucleotides match TRBD1. Germline lookup yields CDR1 MNHNY and CDR2 SVGAGI (reference sequence). With V trimmed by 6 bases and J by 3 bases, 6 bases remained unmatched. The CDR3 totals 14 residues. CDR3 nucleotides: TGTGCCAGCAGACCAGACAGGGGACACTATGGCTACACCTTC. It specifies CASRPDRGHYGYTF.

The chain has TRBV2 and TRBJ2-5; 8 bases are shared with TRBD1. This CDR3 contains 15 residues. Germline V CDR1 and CDR2: SNHLY, FYNNEI. J lost 5 bases, V lost 8 bases, and 13 bases had no gene match. This CDR3 is CASGSGGAGGETQYF. CDR3 nucleotides: TGTGCCAGCGGGTCAGGGGGCGCGGGCGGGGAGACCCAGTACTTC.

The V call is TRBV2, the J call TRBJ2-3; D is ambiguous. The CDR3 extends over 14 amino acids. Looked up from germline, CDR1 is SNHLY and CDR2 is FYNNEI. V was trimmed by 11 bases and J by 2 bases, leaving 17 bases between them. The CDR3 loop reads CASSETGYTDTQYF. CDR3 bases: TGTGCCTCCTCCGAGACTGGGTACACAGATACGCAGTATTTT. Complete variable domain (other parts from reference TRBV2 and TRBJ2-3): EPEVTQTPSHQVTQMGQEVILRCVPISNHLYFYWYRQILGQKVEFLVSFYNNEISEKSEIFDDQFSVERPDGSNFTLKIRSTKLEDSAMYFCASSETGYTDTQYFGPGTRLTVL.

This chain connects TRBV2 to TRBJ1-1; perhaps TRBD1 as D (6 bases). Trimming cost V 6 bases and J 6 bases, with 20 bases left between them. The CDR3 is 15 residues long. Germline values: CDR1 SNHLY, CDR2 FYNNEI. The CDR3 protein is CASRTPRGGVPEAFF. As DNA, the CDR3 is TGTGCCAGCAGAACCCCCAGGGGTGGCGTACCTGAAGCTTTCTTT.

The chain employs TRBV2 and TRBJ2-5; 14 bases fit TRBD2. With 3 bases clipped from V and 1 base from J, the junction kept 4 bases outside the gene matches. This CDR3 is 17 amino acids long. Per germline, CDR1 SNHLY and CDR2 FYNNEI. In DNA, the CDR3 is TGTGCCAGCAGTGATGGGACTAGCGGGGGCCTCCAAGAGACCCAGTACTTC. This codes for CASSDGTSGGLQETQYF.

DNA of the CDR3: TGTGCCAGCAGTATGGAGAACACTGAAGCTTTCTTT. It is translated as CASSMENTEAFF. This chain links TRBV2 with TRBJ1-1; D gene uncertain. The CDR3 is made up of 12 amino acids. Germline V gene lookup returns CDR1 SNHLY and CDR2 FYNNEI. V was cut by 5 bases and J by 1 base, with 5 bases left in between. Filled out from reference TRBV2 and TRBJ1-1, the complete variable domain reads EPEVTQTPSHQVTQMGQEVILRCVPISNHLYFYWYRQILGQKVEFLVSFYNNEISEKSEIFDDQFSVERPDGSNFTLKIRSTKLEDSAMYFCASSMENTEAFFGQGTRLTVV.

V usage is TRBV5-1 and J usage is TRBJ1-1; D unclear. CDR1 and CDR2 from the germline V gene are SGHRS and YFSETQ. V shed 3 bases and J shed 4 bases, with 10 bases lying between them. The CDR3 runs to 13 residues. The CDR3 DNA sequence: TGCGCCAGCAGCTCGCAACAAGGCACTGAAGCTTTCTTT. Its protein product is CASSSQQGTEAFF.